This is a list of T cell receptor beta chains from one sample in a study of blood T cell repertoires in COVID-19. Sequencing was performed with immunoSEQ multiplex PCR; in TCRdb, only in-frame clones are kept and a portion is missing. The sample holds about 130,000 clones; 60% to 75% are singletons and the top ten take 1.9%. Material for sequencing was peripheral blood. The receptor set was obtained from a woman between 65 and 79 years old with acute or convalescent COVID-19. Each CDR3 is given with its conserved first and last residue. A D gene is named only where the DNA matches it firmly. Only part of the rows carry a size: once, few, many, or a class if the clone is expanded.

NA,NA,TRBV6-5,TRBJ1-6,TGTGCCAGCAGTTACTCCCGGGAAGAGTGGTTTTCACCCCTCCACTTT,CASSYSREEWFSPLHF
few,TRBD1,TRBV10-2,TRBJ1-1,TGCGCCAGCAGTCATACAGGGGGCACTGAAGCTTTCTTT,CASSHTGGTEAFF
NA,NA,TRBV5-1,TRBJ2-3,TGCGCCAGCAGCTTGGGGCAGGGCGCAGATACGCAGTATTTT,CASSLGQGADTQYF
NA,TRBD1,TRBV6-5,TRBJ2-7,TGTGCCAGCACCAAAACAGGGGGCAATTACGAGCAGTACTTC,CASTKTGGNYEQYF
once,TRBD1,TRBV7-8,TRBJ1-6,TGTGCCAGCAGCACTATAGGGACAGGGAACAATTCACCCCTCCACTTT,CASSTIGTGNNSPLHF
NA,NA,TRBV2,TRBJ1-5,TGTGCCAGCAGCGGGGGACTGGTGAATCAGCCCCAGCATTTT,CASSGGLVNQPQHF
NA,TRBD2,TRBV7-2,TRBJ2-2,TGTGCCAGCAGCTCCCAAGTAGCGGGAGGGATCACCGGGGAGCTGTTTTTT,CASSSQVAGGITGELFF
NA,NA,TRBV2,TRBJ1-3,TGTGCCAGCAGTGGCAGCCTTGGGAGACTGTTCTCTGGAAACACCATATATTTT,CASSGSLGRLFSGNTIYF
NA,NA,TRBV7-2,TRBJ1-1,TGTGCCAGCAGCTTAGGGGGAGTTAGCACTGAAGCTTTCTTT,CASSLGGVSTEAFF
NA,TRBD2,TRBV5-1,TRBJ2-3,TGCGCCAGCAGCCAAACTAGCGGGAGAGCAGGGTATACGCAGTATTTT,CASSQTSGRAGYTQYF
once,NA,TRBV20-1,TRBJ1-1,TGCAGTGCTAGTATGACAACCCTACAAGCTTTCTTT,CSASMTTLQAFF
NA,NA,TRBV19,TRBJ1-5,TGTGCCAGTAGTACCCCCGGACAACGGACCATATGGAGCAATCAGCCCCAGCATTTT,CASSTPGQRTIWSNQPQHF
few,NA,TRBV5-4,TRBJ1-3,TGTGCCAGCAGCCTAGGTGGCGGCGGCTCCCGGAACACCATATATTTT,CASSLGGGGSRNTIYF
many,NA,TRBV4-1,TRBJ2-6,TGCGCCAGCAGCCAAGACCCAGGCCAAAGCTCTGGGGCCAACGTCCTGACTTTC,CASSQDPGQSSGANVLTF
NA,NA,TRBV19,TRBJ1-6,TGTGCCAGTAGAGCGGACAGCTATAATTCACCCCTCCACTTT,CASRADSYNSPLHF